This is a list of T cell receptor beta chains from one sample in a study of blood T cell repertoires in COVID-19. Libraries were prepared by immunoSEQ multiplex PCR; TCRdb keeps only in-frame clonotypes and omits some of them. The table records 150,000 or so clones, over 70% of them present only once. The sample was peripheral blood. The receptors come from a human donor in a cohort sampled during active COVID-19. Both conserved end residues are part of each CDR3. A D gene is named only where the DNA matches it firmly. The size of a clone is reported for some rows only, either as once, few or many, or as a class for expanded clones.

D	J	V	size	DNA	CDR3
NA	TRBJ1-1	TRBV20-1	NA	TGCAGTGCTAGTGGCCAGGGGAGTAACACTGAAGCTTTCTTT	CSASGQGSNTEAFF
NA	TRBJ2-7	TRBV5-6	NA	TGTGCCAGCAGCCCGACGGTCCTCGGGGAGCAGTACTTC	CASSPTVLGEQYF
TRBD1	TRBJ2-1	TRBV3-1/TRBV3-2	NA	TGTGCCAGCAGCCCCCTTTCGGACAGGGGGAAGCAGTTCTTC	CASSPLSDRGKQFF
TRBD1	TRBJ1-1	TRBV5-4	NA	TGTGCCAGCAGCGTCGGACAGGGCAACACTGAAGCTTTCTTT	CASSVGQGNTEAFF
NA	TRBJ1-4	TRBV5-1	NA	TGCGCCAGCACCCCGGGAGGGGGGAAGGAGGAAAAACTGTTTTTT	CASTPGGGKEEKLFF
TRBD1	TRBJ2-3	TRBV12-5	NA	TGTGCTAGTGGTAAACCCCAGGGGGCTAGCACAGATACGCAGTATTTT	CASGKPQGASTDTQYF
TRBD1	TRBJ1-6	TRBV30	NA	TGTGCCTCGGACAGGGGGCTAGGATCACCCCTCCACTTT	CASDRGLGSPLHF
TRBD2	TRBJ2-5	TRBV18	once	TGTGCCAGCTCACCAGCCCCGGGGCTAGCGGAAGAGACCCAGTACTTC	CASSPAPGLAEETQYF
NA	TRBJ2-3	TRBV7-2	NA	TGTGCCAGCACCCCTCCTGCAGATACGCAGTATTTT	CASTPPADTQYF
NA	TRBJ1-2	TRBV19	NA	TGTGCCAGTAGTATAGGGGGCCAGGGGCTCTATGGCTACACCTTC	CASSIGGQGLYGYTF
TRBD1	TRBJ2-1	TRBV5-4	few	TGTGCCAGCAGCTTCCGGCAGGGGGCTAACAATGAGCAGTTCTTC	CASSFRQGANNEQFF
TRBD2	TRBJ2-5	TRBV2	once	TGTGCCAGCCGACGACTAGCGGGGGACCAGTACTTC	CASRRLAGDQYF
TRBD2	TRBJ2-1	TRBV7-2	NA	TGTGCCAGCAGCTCCCAACTAGCGGGGTTCAACAATGAGCAGTTCTTC	CASSSQLAGFNNEQFF
NA	TRBJ1-6	TRBV5-1	few	TGCGCCAGCAGCACTGAACCAATATCACCCCTCCACTTT	CASSTEPISPLHF
NA	TRBJ2-2	TRBV6-5	NA	TGTGCCAGCAGTCCCTCCCGACTGGGCGGGGAGCTGTTTTTT	CASSPSRLGGELFF
TRBD1	TRBJ1-2	TRBV6-6	NA	TGTGCCAGCAGTTACTCCGGACAGGGAGGCTATGGCTACACCTTC	CASSYSGQGGYGYTF
NA	TRBJ1-1	TRBV7-9	few	TGTGCCAGCAGCCCCGGGGGGGTTGAAGGGATTATGAACACTGAAGCTTTCTTT	CASSPGGVEGIMNTEAFF
TRBD1	TRBJ1-1	TRBV7-9	NA	TGTGCCAGCAGCTTCGGAACAGGGGGCCGGCCCCTCTTT	CASSFGTGGRPLF
NA	TRBJ1-4	TRBV3-1/TRBV3-2	NA	TGTGCCAGCAGCCCTACCTTAAAGAATGAAAAACTGTTTTTT	CASSPTLKNEKLFF
NA	TRBJ1-2	TRBV12-3/TRBV12-4	NA	TGTGCCACTGGGGCCCTGGGAAACTATGGCTACACCTTC	CATGALGNYGYTF
TRBD2	TRBJ2-7	TRBV5-8	NA	TGTGCCAGCAGTCGGGGGGGGGACGCTACGTTCTACGAGCAGTACTTC	CASSRGGDATFYEQYF
TRBD1	TRBJ1-4	TRBV7-2	NA	TGTGCCAGCAGCCTCGGCACCGGTACAGGGGTGAATGAAAAACTGTTTTTT	CASSLGTGTGVNEKLFF
NA	TRBJ2-1	TRBV7-2	NA	TGTGCCAGCAGCTTAGGGAGGACTACCAATGAGCAGTTCTTC	CASSLGRTTNEQFF
NA	TRBJ1-5	TRBV5-5	NA	TGTGCCAGCAGCTTGTACGGGACAATCAATCAGCCCCAGCATTTT	CASSLYGTINQPQHF
NA	TRBJ1-1	TRBV7-3	NA	TGTGCCAGCAGCCCCCGTCAAGGAGGGAAGAACACTGAAGCTTTCTTT	CASSPRQGGKNTEAFF
NA	TRBJ2-7	TRBV9	NA	TGTGCCAGCAGTGGGCCTCACCAGGGGCAGTACTTC	CASSGPHQGQYF
NA	TRBJ1-5	TRBV5-4	NA	TGTGCCAGCAGCTTGGGGGCGGGTCAGCCCCAGCATTTT	CASSLGAGQPQHF
NA	TRBJ1-1	TRBV5-1	NA	TGCGCCAGCAGCGGTCAGACCCAGGGGAACACTGAAGCTTTCTTT	CASSGQTQGNTEAFF
TRBD2	TRBJ2-1	TRBV12-3/TRBV12-4	NA	TGTGCCAGCAGGCCCGGGGGGAATGAGCAGTTCTTC	CASRPGGNEQFF
NA	TRBJ1-1	TRBV7-8	NA	TGTGCCAGCAGCTTACAGGGCATGAACACTGAAGCTTTCTTT	CASSLQGMNTEAFF
NA	TRBJ1-6	TRBV5-5	NA	TGTGCCAGCAGCTTGGAGCTCCCGCTACCCCTCCACTTT	CASSLELPLPLHF
NA	TRBJ1-6	TRBV3-1/TRBV3-2	NA	TGTGCCAGCAGCCCGACACGCTCCTATAATTCACCCCTCCACTTT	CASSPTRSYNSPLHF
NA	TRBJ2-3	TRBV6-2/TRBV6-3	NA	TGTGCCAGCAGTTCCCCTGGGGGGGCTAGCACAGATACGCAGTATTTT	CASSSPGGASTDTQYF
NA	TRBJ2-5	TRBV7-9	NA	TGTGCCAGCAGTTCCCTACGGGGATGGAGCCAAGAGACCCAGTACTTC	CASSSLRGWSQETQYF
NA	TRBJ1-6	TRBV7-9	NA	TGTGCCAGCAGCCAGGATTCGGGGAATTCACCCCTCCACTTT	CASSQDSGNSPLHF
NA	TRBJ1-2	TRBV5-6	NA	TGTGCCAGCAGCTTGGGAGCGGGGCAGGACTATGGCTACACCTTC	CASSLGAGQDYGYTF
NA	TRBJ1-2	TRBV2	NA	TGTGCCAGTCGGGAGGGCGGAGGCTACACCTTC	CASREGGGYTF
TRBD1	TRBJ2-1	TRBV24-1	many	TGTGCCACCAGTGATAGGAGGACAGGGAACAATGAGCAGTTCTTC	CATSDRRTGNNEQFF
TRBD1	TRBJ1-2	TRBV7-2	few	TGTGCCAGCAGCCCAAGAACGGACAGGCCCCGCTATGGCTACACCTTC	CASSPRTDRPRYGYTF
NA	TRBJ2-7	TRBV7-2	NA	TGTGCCAGCAGCTTGGGGCAGGCTCCCGCCCACGAGCAGTACTTC	CASSLGQAPAHEQYF
TRBD1	TRBJ2-6	TRBV3-1/TRBV3-2	many	TGTGCCAGCAGCCGGGACAGCTCTGGGGCCAACGTCCTGACTTTC	CASSRDSSGANVLTF
TRBD1	TRBJ2-7	TRBV5-1	NA	TGCGCCAGCAGCTGGGGGACAGCCACCTACGAGCAGTACTTC	CASSWGTATYEQYF
NA	TRBJ1-5	TRBV6-2/TRBV6-3	NA	TGTGCCAGCAGTTACATTGAGGCGGGGGGGCAGCCCCAGCATTTT	CASSYIEAGGQPQHF
NA	TRBJ1-1	TRBV24-1	NA	TGTGCCACCAGTGCTACCGGACAGCCGAACACTGAAGCTTTCTTT	CATSATGQPNTEAFF
TRBD1	TRBJ1-2	TRBV27	NA	TGTGCCAGCAGTCCTGGACAGGGACGGAACTATGGCTACACCTTC	CASSPGQGRNYGYTF
NA	TRBJ2-1	TRBV27	NA	TGTGCCAGCAGGCCACAGGGGAGGTGGATGAATGAGCAGTTCTTC	CASRPQGRWMNEQFF
NA	TRBJ1-3	TRBV19	NA	TGTGCCAGTACGTCAGACTCTGGAAACACCATATATTTT	CASTSDSGNTIYF
NA	TRBJ1-5	TRBV3-1/TRBV3-2	NA	TGTGCCAGCAGCCAAGGGGCAGGTACTCAGCCCCAGCATTTT	CASSQGAGTQPQHF
TRBD1	TRBJ1-1	TRBV7-2	NA	TGTGCCAGCAGCCCGCAGACAGGGTGGAACACTGAAGCTTTCTTT	CASSPQTGWNTEAFF
NA	TRBJ1-1	TRBV6-2/TRBV6-3	NA	TGTGCCAGCAGTTACTACGGATCGGGGACTGAAGCTTTCTTT	CASSYYGSGTEAFF
TRBD2	TRBJ2-5	TRBV2	few	TGTGCCAGCAGTATACTAGCGGGGATTCAAGAGACCCAGTACTTC	CASSILAGIQETQYF
NA	TRBJ1-1	TRBV6-5	NA	TGTGCCAGCAGTCCCCGACAGACTGAAGCTTTCTTT	CASSPRQTEAFF
TRBD1	TRBJ2-7	TRBV5-1	NA	TGCGCCAGCAGCTCCGGGACAGGGAGCTTAAGCTCCTACGAGCAGTACTTC	CASSSGTGSLSSYEQYF
NA	TRBJ2-3	TRBV7-2	NA	TGTGCCAGCAGCTTAGCGCCCCGGGATTTGGGTACAGATACGCAGTATTTT	CASSLAPRDLGTDTQYF
NA	TRBJ2-3	TRBV21-1	NA	TGTGCCAGCAGCAAAGAGGGGGCTAGCGGGGGCCCCCTTACTAGCACAGATACGCAGTATTTT	CASSKEGASGGPLTSTDTQYF
NA	TRBJ1-2	TRBV19	NA	TGTGCCAGTAGTATGGACAGAAACTATGGCTACACCTTC	CASSMDRNYGYTF
NA	TRBJ1-5	TRBV6-5	NA	TGTGCCAGCAGTTACCCCGGTGGAGGTTTTCAGCCCCAGCATTTT	CASSYPGGGFQPQHF
TRBD2	TRBJ2-2	TRBV7-2	NA	TGTGCCAGCAGCTTTAGCGGGTATAAGACCGGGGAGCTGTTTTTT	CASSFSGYKTGELFF
NA	TRBJ1-2	TRBV7-2	NA	TGTGCCAGCAGCGCCGGGTCCTACACTAACTATGGCTACACCTTC	CASSAGSYTNYGYTF